This TCR beta chain was identified during a study of post-analysis software for immune sequencing data. Study outcomes and limitations: Five TRBV segments, including TRBV5-6, TRBV5-1 and TRBV20-1, were more frequent in patients than controls. Controls had significantly higher normalized Chao1 diversity than multiple sclerosis patients.

From germline, CDR1 is SQVTM and CDR2 ANQGSEA. V was pared by 5 bases and J by 3 bases, with 11 bases between. The CDR3 sequence is 12 residues long. Turning to this clonotype: The target antigen is unknown.

cDNA libraries of TCR beta carried unique molecular identifiers. TCRdb fed the PCR reads into MiXCR, producing one record per CDR3 protein. This sample has 400,000 to 500,000 distinct CDR3 sequences, with 30% to 45% found just once. The source material was blood. This chain uses TRBV29-1 with TRBJ2-7, with a possible D match to TRBD2 (5 bases). This receptor was identified in a girl aged 2 to 10 with multiple sclerosis. CDR3 DNA sequence: TGCAGCGTTTTTGTACGGGACTACGAGCAGTACTTC. Translated: CSVFVRDYEQYF.